This T cell receptor (beta chain) originates from a study of cytomegalovirus exposure and HLA in healthy donors. A multiplex PCR was run with 60 Vbeta primers and 13 Jbeta primers. Assay: immunoSEQ multiplex PCR; the TCRdb copy retains only in-frame clones and omits some. Reported are over 55,000 clones; the ten largest clones contain more than 15%. CDR3 length: 14 amino acids. Germline values: CDR1 GTSNPN, CDR2 SVGIG (reference sequence). V lost 1 base to trimming and J lost 4 bases; unmatched junction nucleotides: 2. The J gene is TRBJ1-5, the V gene TRBV30, with TRBD1 matching 9 bases. This TCR was recovered from a boy between 10 and 17 years old in good health and CMV-seronegative. The source material was PBMCs. CDR3 sequence (DNA): TGTGCCTGGAGTGGGGGGACAGGGAATCAGCCCCAGCATTTT. Protein sequence: CAWSGGTGNQPQHF.